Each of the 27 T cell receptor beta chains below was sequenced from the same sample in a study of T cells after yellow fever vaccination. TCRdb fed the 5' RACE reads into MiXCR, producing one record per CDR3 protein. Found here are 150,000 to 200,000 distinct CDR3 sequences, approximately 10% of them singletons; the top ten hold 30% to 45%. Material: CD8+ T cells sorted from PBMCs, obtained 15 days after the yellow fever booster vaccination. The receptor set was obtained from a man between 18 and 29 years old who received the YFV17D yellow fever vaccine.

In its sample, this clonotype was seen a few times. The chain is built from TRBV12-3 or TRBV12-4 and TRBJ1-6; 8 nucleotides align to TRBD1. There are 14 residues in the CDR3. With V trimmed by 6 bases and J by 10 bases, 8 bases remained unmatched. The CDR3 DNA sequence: TGTGCCAGCAGCAGGACAGGGACGGAGTCACCCCTCCACTTT. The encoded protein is CASSRTGTESPLHF.

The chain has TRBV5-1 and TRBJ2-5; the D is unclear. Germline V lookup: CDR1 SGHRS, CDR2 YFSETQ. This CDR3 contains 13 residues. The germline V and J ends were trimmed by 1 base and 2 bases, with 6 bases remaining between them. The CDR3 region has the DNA TGCGCCAGCAGCTTGCCCCTTCAAGAGACCCAGTACTTC. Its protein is CASSLPLQETQYF. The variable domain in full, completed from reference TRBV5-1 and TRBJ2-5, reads KAGVTQTPRYLIKTRGQQVTLSCSPISGHRSVSWYQQTPGQGLQFLFEYFSETQRNKGNFPGRFSGRQFSNSRSEMNVSTLELGDSALYLCASSLPLQETQYFGPGTRLLVL.

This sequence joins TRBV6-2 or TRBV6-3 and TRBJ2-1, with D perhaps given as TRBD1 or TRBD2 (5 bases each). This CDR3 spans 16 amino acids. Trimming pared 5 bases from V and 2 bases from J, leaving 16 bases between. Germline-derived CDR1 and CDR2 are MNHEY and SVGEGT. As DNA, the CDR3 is TGTGCCAGCAGTATGACGACCGGGGCCACCTACAATGAGCAGTTCTTC. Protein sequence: CASSMTTGATYNEQFF.

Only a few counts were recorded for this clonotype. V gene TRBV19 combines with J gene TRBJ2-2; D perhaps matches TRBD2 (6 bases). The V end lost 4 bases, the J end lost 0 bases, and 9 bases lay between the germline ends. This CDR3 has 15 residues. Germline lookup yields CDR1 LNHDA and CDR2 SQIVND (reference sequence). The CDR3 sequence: CASSTGLTNTGELFF. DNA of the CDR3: TGTGCCAGTAGTACGGGACTTACGAACACCGGGGAGCTGTTTTTT.

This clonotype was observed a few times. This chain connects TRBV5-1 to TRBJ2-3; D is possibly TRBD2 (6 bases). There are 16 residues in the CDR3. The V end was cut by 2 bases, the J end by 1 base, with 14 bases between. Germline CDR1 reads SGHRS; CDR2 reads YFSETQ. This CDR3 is CASSLWGRTGTDTQYF. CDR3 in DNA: TGCGCCAGCAGCTTATGGGGGAGGACTGGCACAGATACGCAGTATTTT.

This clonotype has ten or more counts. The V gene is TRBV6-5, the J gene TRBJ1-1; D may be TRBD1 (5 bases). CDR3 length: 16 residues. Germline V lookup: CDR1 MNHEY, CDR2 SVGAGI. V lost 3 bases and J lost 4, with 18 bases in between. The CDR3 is CASSYRRGPGGTEAFF. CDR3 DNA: TGTGCCAGCAGTTATAGGAGGGGCCCGGGGGGCACTGAAGCTTTCTTT.

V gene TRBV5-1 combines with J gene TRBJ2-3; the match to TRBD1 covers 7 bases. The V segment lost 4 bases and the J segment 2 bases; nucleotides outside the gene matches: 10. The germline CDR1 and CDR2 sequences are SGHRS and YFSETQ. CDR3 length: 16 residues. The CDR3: CASSGGRGQPTDTQYF. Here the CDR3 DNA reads TGCGCCAGCAGCGGAGGAAGGGGACAGCCCACAGATACGCAGTATTTT.

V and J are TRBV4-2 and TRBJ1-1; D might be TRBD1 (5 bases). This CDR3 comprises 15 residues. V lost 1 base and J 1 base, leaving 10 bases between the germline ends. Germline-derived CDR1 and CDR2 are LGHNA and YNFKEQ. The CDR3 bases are TGTGCCAGCAGCCAAGGGGAGGGGAGGAACACTGAAGCTTTCTTT. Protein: CASSQGEGRNTEAFF.

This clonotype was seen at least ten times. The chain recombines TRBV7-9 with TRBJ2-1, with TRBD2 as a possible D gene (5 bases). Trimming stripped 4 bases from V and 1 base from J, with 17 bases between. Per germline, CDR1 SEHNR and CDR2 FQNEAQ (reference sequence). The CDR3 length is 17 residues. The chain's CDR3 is CASSSTQAGVSYNEQFF. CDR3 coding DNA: TGTGCCAGCAGCTCCACCCAGGCCGGGGTGTCCTACAATGAGCAGTTCTTC.

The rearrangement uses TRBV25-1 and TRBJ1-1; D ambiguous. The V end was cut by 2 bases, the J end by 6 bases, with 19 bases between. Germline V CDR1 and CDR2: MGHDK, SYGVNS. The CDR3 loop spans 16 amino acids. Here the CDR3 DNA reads TGTGCCAGCAGTGAAACCCTACCAGCAAAGGGCGCTGAAGCTTTCTTT. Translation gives CASSETLPAKGAEAFF.

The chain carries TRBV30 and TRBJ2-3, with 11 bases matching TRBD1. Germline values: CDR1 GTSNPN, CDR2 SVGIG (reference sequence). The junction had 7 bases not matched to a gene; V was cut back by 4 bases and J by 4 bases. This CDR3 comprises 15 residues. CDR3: CAWTLGTGGSDTQYF. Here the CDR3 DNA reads TGTGCCTGGACTCTCGGGACAGGGGGTTCAGATACGCAGTATTTT.

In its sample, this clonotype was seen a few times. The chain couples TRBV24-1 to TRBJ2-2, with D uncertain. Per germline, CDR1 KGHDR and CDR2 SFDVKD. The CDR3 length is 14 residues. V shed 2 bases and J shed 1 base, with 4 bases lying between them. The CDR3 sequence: CATSDYGNTGELFF. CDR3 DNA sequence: TGTGCCACCAGTGATTACGGGAACACCGGGGAGCTGTTTTTT.

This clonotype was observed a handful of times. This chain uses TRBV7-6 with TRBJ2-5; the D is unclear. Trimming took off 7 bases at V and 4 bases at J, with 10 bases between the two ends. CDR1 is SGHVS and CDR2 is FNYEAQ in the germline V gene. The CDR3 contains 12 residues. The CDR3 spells CASTPSGETQYF. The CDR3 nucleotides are TGTGCCAGCACCCCAAGTGGAGAGACCCAGTACTTC.

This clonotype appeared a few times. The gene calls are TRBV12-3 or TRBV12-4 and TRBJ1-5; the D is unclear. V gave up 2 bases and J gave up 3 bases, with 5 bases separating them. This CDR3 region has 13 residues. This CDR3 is CASSLQFNQPQHF. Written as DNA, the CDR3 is TGTGCCAGCAGTTTACAGTTCAATCAGCCCCAGCATTTT.

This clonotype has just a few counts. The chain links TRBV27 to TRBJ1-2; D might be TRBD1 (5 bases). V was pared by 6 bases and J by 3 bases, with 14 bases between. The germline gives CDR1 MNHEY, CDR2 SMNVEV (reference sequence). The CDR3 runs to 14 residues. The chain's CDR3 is CASSPTGAYYGYTF. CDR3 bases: TGTGCCAGCAGCCCTACCGGGGCCTACTATGGCTACACCTTC.

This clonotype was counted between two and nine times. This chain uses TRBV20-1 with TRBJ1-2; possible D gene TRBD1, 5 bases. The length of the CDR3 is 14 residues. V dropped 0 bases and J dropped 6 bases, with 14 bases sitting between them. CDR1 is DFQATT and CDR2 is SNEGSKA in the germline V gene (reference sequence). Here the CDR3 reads CSAREGQGRNGYTF. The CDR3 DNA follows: TGCAGTGCTAGAGAGGGGCAGGGACGAAATGGCTACACCTTC.

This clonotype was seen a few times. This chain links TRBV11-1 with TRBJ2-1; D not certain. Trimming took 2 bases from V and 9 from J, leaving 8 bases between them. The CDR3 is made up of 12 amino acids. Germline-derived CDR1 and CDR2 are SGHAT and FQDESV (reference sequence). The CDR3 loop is CASSLSQVEQFF. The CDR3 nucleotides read TGTGCCAGCAGCTTATCCCAGGTTGAGCAGTTCTTC.

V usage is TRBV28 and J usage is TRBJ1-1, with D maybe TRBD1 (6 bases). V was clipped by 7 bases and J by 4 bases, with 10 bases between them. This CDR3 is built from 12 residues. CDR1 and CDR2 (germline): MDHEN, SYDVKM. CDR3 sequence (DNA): TGTGCCAGCACCCCAGGGGCCACTGAAGCTTTCTTT. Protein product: CASTPGATEAFF.

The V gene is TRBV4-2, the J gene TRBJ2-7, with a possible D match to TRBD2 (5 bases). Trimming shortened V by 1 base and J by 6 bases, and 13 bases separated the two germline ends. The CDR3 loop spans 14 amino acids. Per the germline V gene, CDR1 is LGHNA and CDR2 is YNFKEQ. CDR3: CASSQGAGRGEQYF. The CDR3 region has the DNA TGTGCCAGCAGCCAAGGGGCGGGTCGGGGCGAGCAGTACTTC.

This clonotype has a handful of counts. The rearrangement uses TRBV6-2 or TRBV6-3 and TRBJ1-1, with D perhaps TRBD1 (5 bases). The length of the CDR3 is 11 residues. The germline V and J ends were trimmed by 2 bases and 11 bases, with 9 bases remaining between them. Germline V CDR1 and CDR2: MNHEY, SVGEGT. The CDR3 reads CASSYPPGAFF. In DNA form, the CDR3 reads TGTGCCAGCAGTTACCCCCCAGGGGCTTTCTTT.

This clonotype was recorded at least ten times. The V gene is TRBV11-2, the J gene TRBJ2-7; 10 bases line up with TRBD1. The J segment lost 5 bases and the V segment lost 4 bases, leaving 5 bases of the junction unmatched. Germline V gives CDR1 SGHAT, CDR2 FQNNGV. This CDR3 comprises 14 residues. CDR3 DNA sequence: TGTGCCAGCAGCTCGACAGGGGGCTCGAACGAGCAGTACTTC. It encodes CASSSTGGSNEQYF.

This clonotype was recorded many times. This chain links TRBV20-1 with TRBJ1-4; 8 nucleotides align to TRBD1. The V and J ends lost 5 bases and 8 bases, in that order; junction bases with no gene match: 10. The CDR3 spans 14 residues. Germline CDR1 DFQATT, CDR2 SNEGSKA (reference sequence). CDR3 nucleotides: TGCAGTGCTTGGGACAGGTCCGGGGGAGAAAAACTGTTTTTT. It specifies CSAWDRSGGEKLFF.

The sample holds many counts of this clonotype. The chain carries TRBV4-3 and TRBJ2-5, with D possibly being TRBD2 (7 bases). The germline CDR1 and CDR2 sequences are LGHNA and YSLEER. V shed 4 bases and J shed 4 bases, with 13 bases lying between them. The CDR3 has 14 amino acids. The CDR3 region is CASSLKGGVETQYF. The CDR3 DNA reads TGCGCCAGCAGCCTAAAGGGGGGGGTAGAGACCCAGTACTTC.

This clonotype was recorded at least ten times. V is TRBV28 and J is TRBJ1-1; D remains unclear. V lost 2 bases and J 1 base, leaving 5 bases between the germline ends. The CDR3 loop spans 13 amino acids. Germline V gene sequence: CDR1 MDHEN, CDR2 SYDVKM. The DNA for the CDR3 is TGTGCCAGCAGTTTAACAGAGAACACTGAAGCTTTCTTT. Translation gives CASSLTENTEAFF. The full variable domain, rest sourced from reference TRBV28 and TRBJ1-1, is DVKVTQSSRYLVKRTGEKVFLECVQDMDHENMFWYRQDPGLGLRLIYFSYDVKMKEKGDIPEGYSVSREKKERFSLILESASTNQTSMYLCASSLTENTEAFFGQGTRLTVV.

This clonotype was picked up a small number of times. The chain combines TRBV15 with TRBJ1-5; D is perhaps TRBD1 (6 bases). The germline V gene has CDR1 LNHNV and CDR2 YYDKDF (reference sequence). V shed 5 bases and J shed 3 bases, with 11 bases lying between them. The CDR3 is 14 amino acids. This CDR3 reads CATSPGQFNQPQHF. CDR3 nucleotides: TGTGCCACCAGCCCCGGACAGTTCAATCAGCCCCAGCATTTT.

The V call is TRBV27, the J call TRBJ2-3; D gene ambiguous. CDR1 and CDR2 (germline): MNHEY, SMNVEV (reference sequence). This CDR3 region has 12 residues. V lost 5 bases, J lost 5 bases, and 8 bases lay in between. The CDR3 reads CASSIAGDTQYF. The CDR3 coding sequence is TGTGCCAGCAGTATAGCCGGAGATACGCAGTATTTT.

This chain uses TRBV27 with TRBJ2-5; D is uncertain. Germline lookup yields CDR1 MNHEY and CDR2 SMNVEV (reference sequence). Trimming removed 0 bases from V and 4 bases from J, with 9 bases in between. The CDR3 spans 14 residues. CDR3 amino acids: CASSLSPLGETQYF. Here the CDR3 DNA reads TGTGCCAGCAGTTTATCGCCACTTGGAGAGACCCAGTACTTC.